This entry features one T cell receptor beta chain sequence. What antigen it recognizes has not been identified. There are no base qualities to consult, and no much larger clone falls within one base. The entry originates in a study of blood T cell repertoires in COVID-19 (dated by TCRdb to between 2020 and 2021). Describing the broader study: Samples from collaborators originated in the United States, Italy and Spain and spanned both the acute and convalescent phases of COVID-19. The prospective study material was composed of cDNA or gDNA derived from T cells, B-cell-depleted T cells, or PBMCs. The dataset comprised deeply sampled blood TCRbeta repertoires from subjects exposed to, actively infected with, or recovered from COVID-19. The repertoires were released in a freely available public database intended as a resource for research on the immune response to SARS-CoV-2. Samples were obtained from the ongoing ImmuneRACE study (first 160 participants) and from roughly 1,300 subjects provided by 6 global collaborators. Sample metadata almost always included a de-identified subject ID, COVID-19 status, age in years and sex. HLA class I and class II types, where available, came from metadata supplied by the sample provider rather than from assay-based typing.

Whole blood was collected in K2EDTA tubes by collaborating institutions according to the institutions' own protocols. For TCRbeta analysis, collaborator samples were shipped as frozen whole blood, as isolated PBMCs, or as DNA extracted from either sample type. From its cysteine to its phenylalanine, the CDR3 spans 14 amino acids. CDR3 DNA only is kept here, 42 bases in frame from base 1. Compared with germline, V lacks 3 bases and J lacks 3 bases; bases without a gene match: 5. The CDR1 and CDR2 encoded by the germline V gene are SGHRS and YFSETQ. TCRbeta CDR3 regions were amplified from genomic DNA using the immunoSEQ Assay, a bias-controlled multiplex PCR. As for the original processing: The number of nucleated cells in each sample was estimated by amplification of reference gene primers within the assay. Sequence reads were collapsed and filtered to measure the absolute abundance of every unique TCRbeta CDR3 rearrangement. For each sample, productive Simpson clonality was calculated by taking the square root of Simpson's diversity index across productive rearrangements. Sourced from immuneACCESS, this table was stored by TCRdb with only in-frame sequences that have V and J called. A share of the clones is absent; for the studies checked, an unresolved V gene accounts for under half, and the remainder has no known explanation. V and J calls plus clone size are reproduced from that table; the DNA served to infer D and trimming. This sample lists some 74,000 clones; 88% were detected once. The top ten hold approximately 29% of the sample.

Overall results and qualifications from the work: Clinical and demographic metadata were provided uncurated, with the amount varying by source and participant.

Sequencing was done on a sample of peripheral blood. The source is a man aged 50 to 60 with acute or convalescent COVID-19. The receptor chain draws on TRBV5-1 and TRBJ2-5; 7 central bases correspond to TRBD2. CDR3 protein: CASSWGGSEETQYF. At the DNA level, the sequence is TGCGCCAGCAGCTGGGGGGGATCTGAAGAGACCCAGTACTTC.